Below, 2 T cell receptor beta chains from the same sample are listed, as sequenced in a study of Graves' ophthalmopathy and Graves' hyperthyroidism. Amplifying from RNA transcripts, the study obtained TCR beta CDR3 regions. HTBI primers primed a first-round RT-PCR, and a second-round multiplex PCR followed. TCRdb itself ran the multiplex PCR reads through MiXCR, one entry per CDR3 protein. The sample lists fewer than 600,000 distinct CDR3 sequences, 14% occurring once. Sequencing input: blood. The receptors derive from a woman aged 25 to 45 with Graves' ophthalmopathy.

This clonotype was counted ten times or more. This rearrangement joins TRBV6-5 to TRBJ1-2, with D maybe TRBD1 (5 bases). The CDR3 length is 12 residues. Trimming pared 2 bases from V and 4 bases from J, leaving 5 bases between. Looked up from germline, CDR1 is MNHEY and CDR2 is SVGAGI. The chain's CDR3 is CASSYTGYGYTF. CDR3 DNA: TGTGCCAGCAGTTACACAGGCTATGGCTACACCTTC.

This clonotype was counted at least ten times. The chain joins TRBV20-1 to TRBJ2-7, with 11 bases aligning to TRBD2. The germline CDR1 and CDR2 sequences are DFQATT and SNEGSKA (reference sequence). The CDR3 runs to 14 residues. V lost 3 bases, J lost 2 bases, and 3 bases stayed unmatched. The CDR3 reads CSASPTSGAYEQYF. The DNA for the CDR3 is TGCAGTGCTAGTCCGACTAGCGGGGCCTACGAGCAGTACTTC.